Listed here are 9 T cell receptor beta chains from one sample, sequenced in a study of response to subunit inactivated influenza vaccine. TCRdb re-derived calls from the RT-PCR reads in MiXCR, one entry per CDR3 protein. The table shows hundreds of thousands of distinct CDR3 sequences, with around 15% occurring only once. The sample in question was PBMCs from blood, obtained roughly 15 days before vaccination. These TCRs come from a man aged 50-60 years who received an inactivated influenza vaccine.

The rearrangement uses TRBV20-1 and TRBJ2-7; D uncertain. The CDR3 is 16 amino acids. V lost 6 bases and J 1 base, leaving 22 bases between the germline ends. Looked up from germline, CDR1 is DFQATT and CDR2 is SNEGSKA (reference sequence). CDR3 amino acids: CSARIVAANISYEQYF. CDR3 nucleotide sequence: TGCAGTGCCCGGATTGTTGCGGCCAACATTTCCTACGAGCAGTACTTC.

V usage is TRBV20-1 and J usage is TRBJ2-5; D possibly corresponds to TRBD2 (6 bases). The CDR3 covers 15 residues. The ends were cut back, 5 bases at V and 2 bases at J, with 18 bases in the middle. CDR1 and CDR2 (germline): DFQATT, SNEGSKA (reference sequence). CDR3 in DNA: TGCAGTGCTGCCCCCCCCCTAGCGCGGCAAGAGACCCAGTACTTC. The encoded protein is CSAAPPLARQETQYF.

The V gene is TRBV7-9, the J gene TRBJ2-5; 7 bases fit TRBD2. V gave up 5 bases and J gave up 3 bases; unmatched junction bases: 3. This CDR3 is built from 13 residues. Germline V gene data show CDR1 as SEHNR and CDR2 as FQNEAQ (reference sequence). The CDR3 DNA sequence: TGTGCCAGCAGCGGCGGGGGTAAAGAGACCCAGTACTTC. Translating gives CASSGGGKETQYF.

This clonotype was detected ten times or more. The rearrangement uses TRBV6-1 and TRBJ2-2; D remains unclear. In germline, CDR1 is MNHNS, CDR2 SASEGT. The V and J ends lost 1 base and 4 bases respectively, with 7 bases between them. This CDR3 comprises 14 residues. Written as DNA, the CDR3 is TGTGCCAGCAGTGAAGGGGGAATCACCGGGGAGCTGTTTTTT. Encoded protein: CASSEGGITGELFF.

This chain uses TRBV7-2 with TRBJ2-3; D unclear. V was pared by 1 base and J by 5 bases, with 10 bases between. Germline V gene lookup returns CDR1 SGHTA and CDR2 FQGNSA. The CDR3 extends over 14 amino acids. The CDR3, as DNA: TGTGCCAGCAGCTTAGACAGCGTTAGAGATACGCAGTATTTT. Translating it yields CASSLDSVRDTQYF.

This clonotype was seen ten or more times. The V gene is TRBV5-1, the J gene TRBJ1-2; the match to TRBD1 covers 10 bases. Germline V CDR1 and CDR2: SGHRS, YFSETQ. This CDR3 has 17 amino acids. Trimming removed 4 bases from V and 6 bases from J; junction bases left unmatched: 15. Here the CDR3 DNA reads TGCGCCAGCAGCCCCCCCCCGTCCGGGACAGGGGTAGATGGCTACACCTTC. Its translation is CASSPPPSGTGVDGYTF.

This clonotype has ten or more counts. The gene calls are TRBV7-3 and TRBJ1-2; 8 positions agree with TRBD1. V was pared by 4 bases and J by 1 base, with 2 bases of the junction left unmatched. Looked up from germline, CDR1 is SGHTA and CDR2 is FQGTGA. The CDR3 has 14 amino acids. The CDR3 loop reads CASSSGQVNYGYTF. The CDR3 nucleotides are TGTGCCAGCAGCTCGGGACAGGTTAACTATGGCTACACCTTC.

This clonotype was seen a handful of times. The chain carries TRBV3-1 and TRBJ1-2; D perhaps matches TRBD1 (6 bases). V lost 3 bases, J lost 4 bases, and 15 bases lay in between. The CDR3 totals 15 residues. Germline CDR1 is LGHDT and CDR2 is YNNKEL (reference sequence). The CDR3 sequence is CASSQNRASGYGYTF. The CDR3 bases are TGTGCCAGCAGCCAGAACAGGGCATCTGGCTATGGCTACACCTTC.

This chain links TRBV7-2 with TRBJ1-2; 8 positions match TRBD1. CDR1 SGHTA and CDR2 FQGNSA come from the germline V gene. V was pared by 5 bases and J by 5 bases, with 13 bases of the junction left unmatched. This CDR3 comprises 16 residues. The CDR3 reads CASSQPEYRTGYGYTF. CDR3 nucleotides: TGTGCCAGCAGCCAACCCGAATATAGGACAGGGTATGGCTACACCTTC. The variable domain in full, completed from reference TRBV7-2 and TRBJ1-2, reads GAGVSQSPSNKVTEKGKDVELRCDPISGHTALYWYRQSLGQGLEFLIYFQGNSAPDKSGLPSDRFSAERTGGSVSTLTIQRTQQEDSAVYLCASSQPEYRTGYGYTFGSGTRLTVV.